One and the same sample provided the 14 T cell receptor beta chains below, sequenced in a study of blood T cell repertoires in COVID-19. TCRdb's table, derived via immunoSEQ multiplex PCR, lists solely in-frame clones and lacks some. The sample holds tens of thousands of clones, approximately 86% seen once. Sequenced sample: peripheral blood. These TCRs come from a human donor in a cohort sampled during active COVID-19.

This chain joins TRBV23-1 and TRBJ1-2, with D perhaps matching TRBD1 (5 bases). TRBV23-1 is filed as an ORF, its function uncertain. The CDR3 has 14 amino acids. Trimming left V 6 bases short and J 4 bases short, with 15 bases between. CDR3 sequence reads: CASRHGGTRYGYTF. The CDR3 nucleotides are TGCGCCAGCAGACACGGGGGAACCCGCTATGGCTACACCTTC.

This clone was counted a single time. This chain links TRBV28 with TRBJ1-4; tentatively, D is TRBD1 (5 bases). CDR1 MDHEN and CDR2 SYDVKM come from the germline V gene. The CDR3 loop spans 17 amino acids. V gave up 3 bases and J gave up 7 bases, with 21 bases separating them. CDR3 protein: CASSFPLRRGQGEKLFF. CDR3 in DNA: TGTGCCAGCAGTTTTCCCCTCCGGAGAGGTCAGGGTGAAAAACTGTTTTTT.

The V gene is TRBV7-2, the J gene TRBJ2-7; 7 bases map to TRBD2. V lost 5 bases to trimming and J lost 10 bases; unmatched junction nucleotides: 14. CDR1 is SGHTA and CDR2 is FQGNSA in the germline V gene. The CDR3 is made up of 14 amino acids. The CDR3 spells CASSPQAGVNNQYF. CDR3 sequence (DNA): TGTGCCAGCAGCCCCCAGGCGGGAGTAAATAACCAGTACTTC.

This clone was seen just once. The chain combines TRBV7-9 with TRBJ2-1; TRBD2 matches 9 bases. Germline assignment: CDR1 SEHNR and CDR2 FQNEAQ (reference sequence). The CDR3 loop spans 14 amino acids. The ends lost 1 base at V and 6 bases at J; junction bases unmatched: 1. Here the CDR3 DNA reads TGTGCCAGCAGCTTAGGGGGACTAGCCAATGAGCAGTTCTTC. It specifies CASSLGGLANEQFF.

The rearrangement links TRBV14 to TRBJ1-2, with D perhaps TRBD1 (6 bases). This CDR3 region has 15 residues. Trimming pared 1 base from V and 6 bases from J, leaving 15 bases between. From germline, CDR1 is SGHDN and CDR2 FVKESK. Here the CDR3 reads CASSQVDSLVHGYTF. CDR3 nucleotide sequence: TGTGCCAGCAGCCAAGTGGACAGTCTCGTACATGGCTACACCTTC.

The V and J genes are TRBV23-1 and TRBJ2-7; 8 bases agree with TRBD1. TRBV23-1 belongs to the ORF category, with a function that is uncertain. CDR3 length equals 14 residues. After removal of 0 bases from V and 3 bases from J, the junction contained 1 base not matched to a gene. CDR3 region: CASSQSDRVYEQYF. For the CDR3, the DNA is TGCGCCAGCAGTCAATCGGACAGGGTCTACGAGCAGTACTTC.

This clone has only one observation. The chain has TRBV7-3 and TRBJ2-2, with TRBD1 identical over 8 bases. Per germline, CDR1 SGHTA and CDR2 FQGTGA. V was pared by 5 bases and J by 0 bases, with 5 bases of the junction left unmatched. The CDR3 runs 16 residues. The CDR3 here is CASSPPGQANTGELFF. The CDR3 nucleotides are TGTGCCAGCAGCCCCCCGGGACAGGCGAACACCGGGGAGCTGTTTTTT.

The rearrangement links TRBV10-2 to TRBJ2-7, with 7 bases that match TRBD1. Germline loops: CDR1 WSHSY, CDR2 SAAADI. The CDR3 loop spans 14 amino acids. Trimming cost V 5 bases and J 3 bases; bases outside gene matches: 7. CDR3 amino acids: CASSSRQGDYEQYF. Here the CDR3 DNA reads TGCGCCAGCAGTTCTCGACAGGGCGACTACGAGCAGTACTTC.

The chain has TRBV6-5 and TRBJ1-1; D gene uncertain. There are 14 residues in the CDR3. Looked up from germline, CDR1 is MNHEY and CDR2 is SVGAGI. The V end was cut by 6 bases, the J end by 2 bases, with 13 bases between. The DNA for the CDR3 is TGTGCCAGCAGCCCCAGACGGGGAAACACTGAAGCTTTCTTT. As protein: CASSPRRGNTEAFF.

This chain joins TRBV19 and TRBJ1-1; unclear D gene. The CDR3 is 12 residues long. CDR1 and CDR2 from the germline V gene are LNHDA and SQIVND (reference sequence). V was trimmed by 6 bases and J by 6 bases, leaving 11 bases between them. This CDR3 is CASRRPGSEAFF. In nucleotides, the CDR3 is TGTGCCAGTAGAAGACCGGGTTCTGAAGCTTTCTTT.

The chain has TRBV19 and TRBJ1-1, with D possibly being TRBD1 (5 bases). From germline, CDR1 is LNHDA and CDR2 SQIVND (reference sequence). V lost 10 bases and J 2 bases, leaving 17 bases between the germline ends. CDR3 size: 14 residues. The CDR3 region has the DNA TGTGCCACTTCTCGACCGGACACCAACACTGAAGCTTTCTTT. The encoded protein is CATSRPDTNTEAFF.

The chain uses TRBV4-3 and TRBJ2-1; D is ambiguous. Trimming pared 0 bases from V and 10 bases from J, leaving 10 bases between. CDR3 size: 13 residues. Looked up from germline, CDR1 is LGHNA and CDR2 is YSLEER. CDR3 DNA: TGCGCCAGCAGCCAAGAGGTACTATCGGAGCAGTTCTTC. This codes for CASSQEVLSEQFF.

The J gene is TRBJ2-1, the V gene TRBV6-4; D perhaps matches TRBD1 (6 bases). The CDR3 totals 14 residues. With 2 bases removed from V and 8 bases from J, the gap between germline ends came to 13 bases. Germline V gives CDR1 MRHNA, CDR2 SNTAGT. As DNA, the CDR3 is TGTGCCAGCAGTGACAGGACAGAGACGGATGAGCAGTTCTTC. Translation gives CASSDRTETDEQFF.

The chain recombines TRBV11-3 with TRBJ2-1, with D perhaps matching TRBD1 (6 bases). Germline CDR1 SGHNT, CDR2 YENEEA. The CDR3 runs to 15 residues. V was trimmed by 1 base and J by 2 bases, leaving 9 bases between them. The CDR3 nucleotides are TGTGCCAGCAGCTTAGCGCAGGGGCCCTACAATGAGCAGTTCTTC. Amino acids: CASSLAQGPYNEQFF.